A selection of T cell receptor beta chains follows, all from one sample in a study of blood T cells in healthy people across ages. TCRdb re-derived calls from the 5' RACE reads in MiXCR, one entry per CDR3 protein. The sample carries over 1,300,000 distinct CDR3 sequences, 59% recorded once. The sample consisted of blood. These TCRs come from a man aged 18 to 29 in good health. The CDR3 runs from the conserved cysteine through the conserved F or W. The order of the fields is clone size, D gene, V gene, CDR3 length, J gene, CDR3 protein, CDR3 DNA. A D gene is named only where the DNA matches it firmly. Clone size is shown for a subset of rows, as once, few, many or a class of expanded clone.

abundance: -; d_gene: -; v_gene: TRBV21-1; len: 13; j_gene: TRBJ1-2; CDR3aa: CASSGDPLYGYTF; CDR3nt: TGTGCCAGCAGCGGGGACCCTCTCTATGGCTACACCTTC
abundance: -; d_gene: -; v_gene: TRBV24-1; len: 13; j_gene: TRBJ2-3; CDR3aa: CATRDRCTDTQYF; CDR3nt: TGTGCCACCCGAGACAGATGCACAGATACGCAGTATTTT
abundance: -; d_gene: -; v_gene: TRBV20-1; len: 14; j_gene: TRBJ1-1; CDR3aa: CSALDGRQNTEAFF; CDR3nt: TGCAGTGCTTTAGACGGCAGACAGAACACTGAAGCTTTCTTT
abundance: -; d_gene: -; v_gene: TRBV2; len: 15; j_gene: TRBJ2-7; CDR3aa: CASSEGTLSYNEQYF; CDR3nt: TGTGCCAGCAGTGAAGGTACCCTCTCCTACAATGAGCAGTACTTC
abundance: -; d_gene: -; v_gene: TRBV28; len: 15; j_gene: TRBJ1-5; CDR3aa: CASNGRGYSNQPQHF; CDR3nt: TGTGCCAGCAACGGGAGGGGTTATAGCAATCAGCCCCAGCATTTT
abundance: -; d_gene: -; v_gene: TRBV29-1; len: 13; j_gene: TRBJ2-1; CDR3aa: CSVVIDAINEQFF; CDR3nt: TGCAGCGTTGTCATAGACGCCATAAATGAGCAGTTCTTC
abundance: -; d_gene: -; v_gene: TRBV21-1; len: 15; j_gene: TRBJ2-7; CDR3aa: CASSKQTGGEYEQYF; CDR3nt: TGTGCCAGCAGCAAACAGACAGGGGGCGAATACGAGCAGTACTTC
abundance: -; d_gene: -; v_gene: TRBV20-1; len: 12; j_gene: TRBJ1-5; CDR3aa: CSARVAGKPQHF; CDR3nt: TGCAGTGCTAGAGTAGCAGGGAAGCCCCAGCATTTT
abundance: -; d_gene: -; v_gene: TRBV20-1; len: 12; j_gene: TRBJ2-1; CDR3aa: CSAARVSNEQFF; CDR3nt: TGCAGTGCTGCCCGGGTTAGCAATGAGCAGTTCTTC
abundance: -; d_gene: -; v_gene: TRBV6-1; len: 16; j_gene: TRBJ1-5; CDR3aa: CASNRQGTRNQDPQHF; CDR3nt: TGTGCCAGCAATCGTCAGGGTACCCGAAATCAAGACCCCCAGCATTTT
abundance: -; d_gene: -; v_gene: TRBV18; len: 15; j_gene: TRBJ2-6; CDR3aa: CASSPKEGGANVLTF; CDR3nt: TGTGCCAGCTCACCAAAGGAAGGTGGGGCCAACGTCCTGACTTTC
abundance: -; d_gene: -; v_gene: TRBV10-3; len: 13; j_gene: TRBJ2-5; CDR3aa: CAISDSASWEQYF; CDR3nt: TGTGCCATCAGTGATTCGGCCAGTTGGGAGCAGTACTTC
abundance: few; d_gene: -; v_gene: TRBV3-1; len: 16; j_gene: TRBJ2-1; CDR3aa: CASSQVVDTLHNEQFF; CDR3nt: TGTGCCAGCAGCCAAGTGGTGGACACCTTGCACAATGAGCAGTTCTTC
abundance: -; d_gene: TRBD2; v_gene: TRBV27; len: 16; j_gene: TRBJ2-1; CDR3aa: CASSPLASGSYNEQFF; CDR3nt: TGTGCCAGCAGTCCACTCGCTAGCGGGAGCTACAATGAGCAGTTCTTC
abundance: -; d_gene: -; v_gene: TRBV15; len: 15; j_gene: TRBJ1-5; CDR3aa: CATSLGGNSNQPQHF; CDR3nt: TGTGCCACCAGCTTGGGGGGCAATAGCAATCAGCCCCAGCATTTT
abundance: -; d_gene: -; v_gene: TRBV10-3; len: 11; j_gene: TRBJ2-5; CDR3aa: CAIKGEETQYF; CDR3nt: TGTGCCATTAAAGGGGAAGAGACCCAGTACTTC
abundance: few; d_gene: TRBD1; v_gene: TRBV10-3; len: 15; j_gene: TRBJ1-1; CDR3aa: CAISELQGMNTEAFF; CDR3nt: TGTGCCATCAGTGAGTTACAGGGGATGAACACTGAAGCTTTCTTT
abundance: -; d_gene: -; v_gene: TRBV6-6; len: 14; j_gene: TRBJ2-1; CDR3aa: CASSYSYGYNEQFF; CDR3nt: TGTGCCAGCAGTTACTCGTACGGGTACAATGAGCAGTTCTTC
abundance: -; d_gene: TRBD2; v_gene: TRBV7-8; len: 18; j_gene: TRBJ2-4; CDR3aa: CASSSVPGLAGGGYIQYF; CDR3nt: TGTGCCAGCAGCTCCGTACCGGGACTAGCGGGGGGAGGATACATTCAGTACTTC
abundance: once; d_gene: TRBD1; v_gene: TRBV5-5; len: 16; j_gene: TRBJ1-1; CDR3aa: CASSPPGTVYDTEAFF; CDR3nt: TGTGCCAGCAGCCCCCCCGGGACAGTGTATGACACTGAAGCTTTCTTT
abundance: -; d_gene: TRBD2; v_gene: TRBV2; len: 14; j_gene: TRBJ2-5; CDR3aa: CASTRAGGVETQYF; CDR3nt: TGTGCCAGCACCCGAGCGGGAGGGGTAGAGACCCAGTACTTC
abundance: -; d_gene: -; v_gene: TRBV10-2; len: 11; j_gene: TRBJ1-2; CDR3aa: CASTDNYGYTF; CDR3nt: TGCGCCAGCACTGATAACTATGGCTACACCTTC
abundance: -; d_gene: -; v_gene: TRBV7-9; len: 12; j_gene: TRBJ2-4; CDR3aa: CASSADRIPQYF; CDR3nt: TGTGCCAGCAGCGCTGACAGGATCCCGCAGTACTTC
abundance: -; d_gene: -; v_gene: TRBV20-1; len: 15; j_gene: TRBJ1-1; CDR3aa: CSARNPQEPNTEAFF; CDR3nt: TGCAGTGCTAGAAACCCGCAGGAGCCGAACACTGAAGCTTTCTTT
abundance: -; d_gene: TRBD1; v_gene: TRBV2; len: 13; j_gene: TRBJ1-2; CDR3aa: CASRGQANYGYTF; CDR3nt: TGTGCCAGCAGGGGACAGGCCAACTATGGCTACACCTTC
abundance: -; d_gene: TRBD1; v_gene: TRBV7-2; len: 17; j_gene: TRBJ2-7; CDR3aa: CASSFKSGQILHYEQYF; CDR3nt: TGTGCCAGCAGCTTCAAATCGGGACAGATTCTTCACTACGAGCAGTACTTC
abundance: -; d_gene: -; v_gene: TRBV25-1; len: 12; j_gene: TRBJ1-2; CDR3aa: CASRGRADGYTF; CDR3nt: TGTGCCAGCAGGGGGCGTGCGGATGGCTACACCTTC
abundance: once; d_gene: TRBD2; v_gene: TRBV12-3/TRBV12-4; len: 13; j_gene: TRBJ2-5; CDR3aa: CASRLAGSKTQYF; CDR3nt: TGTGCCAGCAGACTAGCGGGATCGAAGACCCAGTACTTC
abundance: -; d_gene: -; v_gene: TRBV4-2; len: 15; j_gene: TRBJ1-2; CDR3aa: CASSPPGGTNYGYTF; CDR3nt: TGTGCCAGCAGCCCGCCTGGGGGAACTAACTATGGCTACACCTTC
abundance: -; d_gene: TRBD1; v_gene: TRBV27; len: 17; j_gene: TRBJ2-7; CDR3aa: CASSLSIGTGGIYEQYF; CDR3nt: TGTGCCAGCAGTTTATCGATCGGGACAGGGGGCATCTACGAGCAGTACTTC
abundance: -; d_gene: TRBD2; v_gene: TRBV6-5; len: 16; j_gene: TRBJ2-5; CDR3aa: CASSRTSGRQRETQYF; CDR3nt: TGTGCCAGCAGTAGGACTAGCGGGAGACAGAGAGAGACCCAGTACTTC
abundance: few; d_gene: TRBD1; v_gene: TRBV20-1; len: 13; j_gene: TRBJ2-7; CDR3aa: CSASGQGAYEQYF; CDR3nt: TGCAGTGCTAGTGGTCAGGGGGCCTACGAGCAGTACTTC
abundance: -; d_gene: TRBD1; v_gene: TRBV11-2; len: 15; j_gene: TRBJ2-1; CDR3aa: CASSLVRTGVHEQFF; CDR3nt: TGTGCCAGCAGCTTAGTTCGGACAGGGGTCCATGAGCAGTTCTTC
abundance: -; d_gene: TRBD1; v_gene: TRBV11-2; len: 15; j_gene: TRBJ2-7; CDR3aa: CASSFGQGGIYEQYF; CDR3nt: TGTGCCAGCAGCTTCGGACAGGGTGGTATCTACGAGCAGTACTTC
abundance: -; d_gene: -; v_gene: TRBV9; len: 12; j_gene: TRBJ2-1; CDR3aa: CASSPQVGEQFF; CDR3nt: TGTGCCAGCAGCCCTCAGGTTGGGGAGCAGTTCTTC
abundance: -; d_gene: TRBD2; v_gene: TRBV6-1; len: 19; j_gene: TRBJ2-1; CDR3aa: CASSETPPWVAGEYNEQFF; CDR3nt: TGTGCCAGCAGTGAAACCCCTCCCTGGGTAGCGGGGGAGTACAATGAGCAGTTCTTC
abundance: -; d_gene: -; v_gene: TRBV12-3/TRBV12-4; len: 13; j_gene: TRBJ1-2; CDR3aa: CAIAYKAGLTYTF; CDR3nt: TGTGCGATCGCCTACAAGGCAGGGTTGACCTACACCTTC
abundance: -; d_gene: TRBD2; v_gene: TRBV20-1; len: 15; j_gene: TRBJ2-1; CDR3aa: CSASLLAGTYNEQFF; CDR3nt: TGCAGTGCTAGTTTACTAGCGGGAACCTACAATGAGCAGTTCTTC
abundance: -; d_gene: TRBD2; v_gene: TRBV4-2; len: 18; j_gene: TRBJ2-7; CDR3aa: CASSQDGTSGLSSYEQYF; CDR3nt: TGTGCCAGCAGCCAAGATGGGACTAGCGGCCTGAGCTCCTACGAGCAGTACTTC
abundance: -; d_gene: -; v_gene: TRBV7-9; len: 14; j_gene: TRBJ1-5; CDR3aa: CASSFSQGNQPQHF; CDR3nt: TGTGCCAGCAGCTTTTCTCAGGGCAATCAGCCCCAGCATTTT
abundance: few; d_gene: -; v_gene: TRBV12-5; len: 14; j_gene: TRBJ1-2; CDR3aa: CASGSSGTGGGYTF; CDR3nt: TGTGCTAGTGGTTCCTCCGGGACGGGGGGAGGCTACACCTTC
abundance: few; d_gene: -; v_gene: TRBV4-1; len: 16; j_gene: TRBJ2-3; CDR3aa: CASSQVPVSGTDTQYF; CDR3nt: TGCGCCAGCAGCCAAGTCCCGGTTAGCGGCACAGATACGCAGTATTTT
abundance: -; d_gene: -; v_gene: TRBV6-5; len: 16; j_gene: TRBJ2-2; CDR3aa: CASSYSTGVRDGELFF; CDR3nt: TGTGCCAGCAGTTACTCGACCGGGGTACGGGACGGGGAGCTGTTTTTT
abundance: many; d_gene: -; v_gene: TRBV12-3/TRBV12-4; len: 13; j_gene: TRBJ1-5; CDR3aa: CASSQESNQPQHF; CDR3nt: TGTGCCAGCAGTCAAGAAAGCAATCAGCCCCAGCATTTT
abundance: -; d_gene: -; v_gene: TRBV6-5; len: 18; j_gene: TRBJ2-7; CDR3aa: CASSYSSSMGGFSYEQYF; CDR3nt: TGTGCCAGCAGTTACTCCTCCTCTATGGGGGGTTTCTCCTACGAGCAGTACTTC
abundance: -; d_gene: TRBD1; v_gene: TRBV7-9; len: 13; j_gene: TRBJ1-1; CDR3aa: CASSPGQGARAFF; CDR3nt: TGTGCCAGCAGCCCCGGACAGGGGGCGAGAGCTTTCTTT
abundance: -; d_gene: -; v_gene: TRBV7-9; len: 14; j_gene: TRBJ2-7; CDR3aa: CASSFSDGTYEQYF; CDR3nt: TGTGCCAGCAGCTTTTCAGACGGTACCTACGAGCAGTACTTC
abundance: -; d_gene: TRBD1; v_gene: TRBV12-3/TRBV12-4; len: 15; j_gene: TRBJ2-5; CDR3aa: CASSPGGTGEETQYF; CDR3nt: TGTGCCAGCAGCCCCGGCGGGACAGGGGAGGAGACCCAGTACTTC
abundance: few; d_gene: -; v_gene: TRBV5-6; len: 14; j_gene: TRBJ2-7; CDR3aa: CASSWRDLAYEQYF; CDR3nt: TGTGCCAGCAGCTGGAGGGACTTAGCCTACGAGCAGTACTTC
abundance: -; d_gene: -; v_gene: TRBV10-3; len: 12; j_gene: TRBJ2-2; CDR3aa: CAISDPTGELFF; CDR3nt: TGTGCCATCAGTGACCCAACCGGGGAGCTGTTTTTT
abundance: few; d_gene: TRBD2; v_gene: TRBV3-1; len: 18; j_gene: TRBJ2-7; CDR3aa: CASSQDGPGLAGINEQYF; CDR3nt: TGTGCCAGCAGCCAAGATGGGCCAGGACTAGCGGGAATCAACGAGCAGTACTTC
abundance: -; d_gene: -; v_gene: TRBV28; len: 13; j_gene: TRBJ2-1; CDR3aa: CASSLDSQNEQFF; CDR3nt: TGTGCCAGCAGTTTGGACAGTCAAAATGAGCAGTTCTTC
abundance: -; d_gene: -; v_gene: TRBV4-1; len: 9; j_gene: TRBJ2-7; CDR3aa: CAQGREQYF; CDR3nt: TGCGCCCAGGGACGAGAGCAGTACTTC
abundance: -; d_gene: -; v_gene: TRBV20-1; len: 14; j_gene: TRBJ2-5; CDR3aa: CSARPILAGETQYF; CDR3nt: TGCAGTGCTAGGCCCATTCTGGCAGGAGAGACCCAGTACTTC